These 31 T cell receptor beta chains originate from one sample sequenced in a study of T-cell reconstitution after alpha-beta-depleted transplantation in children. For TCRbeta, the library was prepared with unique molecular identifiers. One entry per CDR3 protein results from TCRdb running MiXCR on the PCR reads. The table shows 450,000 to 550,000 distinct CDR3 sequences, with around 10% occurring only once. Sequences were derived from PBMCs, mostly from graft donor cells, sampled 180 days after TCRalphabeta/CD19-depleted stem cell transplant. The receptors were sampled from a female patient younger than 10 who had a stem cell transplant for aplastic anemia, so the T cells may come from the graft donor.

This clonotype was observed many times. The chain recombines TRBV5-1 with TRBJ2-5, with 11 bases identical to TRBD2. Unmatched junction bases numbered 2, after V lost 0 bases and J lost 4 bases. The CDR3 is 15 residues long. From germline, CDR1 is SGHRS and CDR2 YFSETQ. CDR3 amino acids: CASSLEGTSGETQYF. For the CDR3, the DNA is TGCGCCAGCAGCTTGGAAGGGACTAGCGGAGAGACCCAGTACTTC.

This clonotype was counted a few times. The rearrangement uses TRBV5-1 and TRBJ1-6, with 8 positions matching TRBD1. The CDR3 runs to 18 residues. Per the germline V gene, CDR1 is SGHRS and CDR2 is YFSETQ. V lost 0 bases and J lost 7; bases outside the gene matches: 12. CDR3 sequence reads: CASSLARTGPSTNSPLHF. The DNA of the CDR3 is TGCGCCAGCAGCTTGGCCCGGACAGGGCCTTCCACGAATTCACCCCTCCACTTT.

This rearrangement joins TRBV20-1 to TRBJ2-2; 11 bases line up with TRBD2. This CDR3 has 16 amino acids. The trim removed 4 bases at V and 6 bases at J, leaving 10 bases unmatched. Germline V gene lookup returns CDR1 DFQATT and CDR2 SNEGSKA (reference sequence). The CDR3 bases are TGCAGTGCTATGACTAGCGGGATTGGTACTTCCGGGGAGCTGTTTTTT. This translates into CSAMTSGIGTSGELFF.

This clonotype was detected many times. This chain joins TRBV12-5 and TRBJ2-3, with 8 bases fitting TRBD2. CDR1 is LGHNT, CDR2 FRNRAP, per germline. The V gene end was trimmed by 5 bases and the J gene end by 0 bases; junction bases not matched to a gene: 4. The CDR3 has 15 residues. The CDR3 loop is CASGAGLASTDTQYF. The CDR3 DNA is TGTGCTAGTGGTGCTGGACTAGCTAGCACAGATACGCAGTATTTT.

This chain joins TRBV7-6 and TRBJ1-1, with 7 bases aligning to TRBD1. The CDR3 sequence is 16 residues long. In germline, CDR1 is SGHVS, CDR2 FNYEAQ. J was trimmed by 4 bases and V by 1 base; bases with no gene match: 9. The CDR3 region has the DNA TGTGCCAGCAGCTTAGGGCCGACAGGGAAAGTCACTGAAGCTTTCTTT. Translated: CASSLGPTGKVTEAFF.

The table lists this clonotype with many counts. The V gene is TRBV7-6, the J gene TRBJ1-5, with D possibly TRBD1 on 5 matching bases. This CDR3 comprises 14 residues. The V gene's germline CDR1 is SGHVS and CDR2 FNYEAQ. V was pared by 1 base and J by 4 bases, with 8 bases between. CDR3: CASSLGPGNQPQHF. The CDR3, as DNA: TGTGCCAGCAGCTTAGGTCCAGGGAATCAGCCCCAGCATTTT.

This clonotype was counted only a few times. V usage is TRBV5-6 and J usage is TRBJ2-1, with 13 bases matching TRBD2. Trimming removed 2 bases from V and 12 bases from J; junction bases left unmatched: 11. This CDR3 is built from 16 residues. The V gene's germline CDR1 is SGHDT and CDR2 YYEEEE. In DNA form, the CDR3 reads TGTGCCAGCAGCTTCCCTGGACTAGCGGGAGTTCGGGGGCAGTTCTTC. Translating it yields CASSFPGLAGVRGQFF.

This clonotype was counted at least ten times. Germline and junction disagree at one end, which may indicate a read error. The chain couples TRBV7-2 to TRBJ2-2; weak D call: TRBD2 (6 bases). The CDR3 consists of 15 residues. Germline V gene sequence: CDR1 SGHTA, CDR2 FQGNSA. The CDR3, as DNA: TGCGCCAGCAGCTCTACCGGGAGCTCCACCGGGGAGCTGTTTTTT. Amino acid sequence: CASSSTGSSTGELFF.

This clonotype was counted ten times or more. The rearrangement links TRBV6-2 or TRBV6-3 to TRBJ1-2, with unresolved D. CDR1 MNHEY and CDR2 SVGEGT come from the germline V gene. V was cut by 0 bases and J by 8 bases, with 10 bases left in between. CDR3 length: 13 residues. The chain's CDR3 is CASSYSEDYGYTF. CDR3 coding DNA: TGTGCCAGCAGTTACTCAGAGGATTACGGCTACACCTTC.

Only a few counts were recorded for this clonotype. V usage is TRBV13 and J usage is TRBJ2-4, with D possibly matching TRBD1 (6 bases). The V gene's germline CDR1 is PRHDT and CDR2 FYEKMQ (reference sequence). The CDR3 is 14 amino acids. The ends were cut back, 5 bases at V and 1 base at J, with 9 bases in the middle. CDR3 coding DNA: TGTGCCAGCAGCGATGGACAGGCCAAAAACATTCAGTACTTC. Its protein is CASSDGQAKNIQYF.

This clonotype came up a few times. J is TRBJ1-4 and V is TRBV3-1; 8 bases are shared with TRBD1. V lost 5 bases, J lost 8 bases, and 10 bases stayed unmatched. The CDR3 runs to 15 residues. Germline CDR1 is LGHDT and CDR2 is YNNKEL (reference sequence). CDR3 in DNA: TGTGCCAGCAGCTTCGGGACAGGTTCACGAGAAAAACTGTTTTTT. The encoded protein is CASSFGTGSREKLFF. Full variable domain (remainder filled in from reference TRBV3-1 and TRBJ1-4): DTAVSQTPKYLVTQMGNDKSIKCEQNLGHDTMYWYKQDSKKFLKIMFSYNNKELIINETVPNRFSPKSPDKAHLNLHINSLELGDSAVYFCASSFGTGSREKLFFGSGTQLSVL.

The J gene is TRBJ2-5, the V gene TRBV5-1; D is unclear. The CDR3 loop spans 15 amino acids. Germline V lookup: CDR1 SGHRS, CDR2 YFSETQ. Trimming shortened V by 1 base and J by 1 base, and 11 bases separated the two germline ends. The CDR3 region has the DNA TGCGCCAGCAGCTTGCGGGCCCCGTTCCAAGAGACCCAGTACTTC. Its translation: CASSLRAPFQETQYF.

Only a few counts were recorded for this clonotype. The chain recombines TRBV20-1 with TRBJ1-4, with TRBD1 matching over 7 bases. The trim removed 0 bases at V and 5 bases at J, leaving 9 bases unmatched. CDR3 length: 16 residues. Per germline, CDR1 DFQATT and CDR2 SNEGSKA (reference sequence). The CDR3 region has the DNA TGCAGTGCTAGAGATCGTATCGGCAGGGGGAATGAAAAACTGTTTTTT. Encoded protein: CSARDRIGRGNEKLFF.

This chain joins TRBV5-5 and TRBJ1-2; no clear D gene. This CDR3 region has 15 residues. The germline gives CDR1 SGHKS, CDR2 YYEKEE (reference sequence). V was pared by 0 bases and J by 1 base, with 10 bases between. CDR3 sequence reads: CASSLDRTDNYGYTF. For the CDR3, the DNA is TGTGCCAGCAGCTTGGACCGGACGGATAACTATGGCTACACCTTC.

Here the CDR3 reads CASGGLLSYNEQFF. The CDR3 nucleotides are TGTGCCAGCGGGGGTCTATTGAGCTACAATGAGCAGTTCTTC. The chain combines TRBV12-3 or TRBV12-4 with TRBJ2-1; TRBD1 or TRBD2 may be the D gene (5 bases each). CDR3 size: 14 residues. The ends were cut back, 8 bases at V and 3 bases at J, with 14 bases in the middle.

The V call is TRBV28, the J call TRBJ1-2; D is perhaps TRBD1 (5 bases). From germline, CDR1 is MDHEN and CDR2 SYDVKM. The CDR3 is 15 amino acids. The V end was cut by 6 bases, the J end by 4 bases, with 18 bases between. For the CDR3, the DNA is TGTGCCAGCAGCGTCCGGGCCCTAAGGGGCTATGGCTACACCTTC. This sequence encodes CASSVRALRGYGYTF.

The V gene is TRBV5-1, the J gene TRBJ2-3; tentatively, D is TRBD2 (7 bases). CDR1 is SGHRS, CDR2 YFSETQ, per germline. Trimming stripped 4 bases from V and 2 bases from J, with 20 bases between. The CDR3 has 17 residues. CDR3 coding DNA: TGCGCCAGCAGCCCGACGGGGGCTAGCGGTTACACAGATACGCAGTATTTT. Protein product: CASSPTGASGYTDTQYF.

The rearrangement joins TRBV7-9 to TRBJ2-1; 7 nucleotides align to TRBD2. CDR1 is SEHNR, CDR2 FQNEAQ, per germline (reference sequence). Trimming removed 4 bases from V and 3 bases from J; junction bases left unmatched: 6. CDR3 size: 15 residues. In DNA form, the CDR3 reads TGTGCCAGCAGCTACCGGGACTACGGCTACAATGAGCAGTTCTTC. It yields the protein CASSYRDYGYNEQFF.

V and J are TRBV3-1 and TRBJ2-7; possibly TRBD1 or TRBD2 for D (5 bases each). With 1 base removed from V and 7 bases from J, the gap between germline ends came to 8 bases. CDR3 length: 12 amino acids. CDR1 LGHDT and CDR2 YNNKEL come from the germline V gene (reference sequence). The CDR3 bases are TGTGCCAGCAGCCAAGGAGGGGAAGAGCAGTACGTC. This codes for CASSQGGEEQYV.

The table lists this clonotype with a few counts. The chain employs TRBV20-1 and TRBJ2-5, with 9 bases aligning to TRBD1. CDR3 length equals 14 residues. Looked up from germline, CDR1 is DFQATT and CDR2 is SNEGSKA (reference sequence). The junction had 11 bases not matched to a gene; V was cut back by 5 bases and J by 7 bases. The CDR3 coding sequence is TGCAGTGCTGCTACCGGGACAGGGATTGGGACCCAGTACTTC. It yields the protein CSAATGTGIGTQYF.

This clonotype has more than one count but fewer than ten. This chain connects TRBV27 to TRBJ2-7, with unresolved D. This CDR3 spans 13 amino acids. CDR1 is MNHEY, CDR2 SMNVEV, per germline (reference sequence). Deletions cut 5 bases from V and 4 bases from J, with 12 bases between. The CDR3 protein is CASSIRAQYEQYF. The DNA for the CDR3 is TGTGCCAGCAGTATCCGGGCCCAATACGAGCAGTACTTC.

This chain connects TRBV19 to TRBJ2-7; 8 nucleotides match TRBD2. The V segment lost 1 base and the J segment 0 bases; nucleotides outside the gene matches: 2. There are 15 residues in the CDR3. CDR1 and CDR2 from the germline V gene are LNHDA and SQIVND (reference sequence). The CDR3 nucleotides read TGTGCCAGTAGTATAGGTGCGGGAGGCTCCTACGAGCAGTACGTC. Its translation is CASSIGAGGSYEQYV.

This clonotype was observed a few times. The chain joins TRBV11-2 to TRBJ1-2, with 7 bases lining up with TRBD1. V trimming: 6 bases; J trimming: 7 bases; junction bases outside the gene matches: 5. The CDR3 length is 12 residues. Germline CDR1 is SGHAT and CDR2 is FQNNGV. The CDR3 region is CASREGAVGYTF. The CDR3 DNA sequence: TGTGCCAGCAGGGAGGGGGCCGTTGGCTACACCTTC.

There are many counts of this clonotype. V is TRBV5-1 and J is TRBJ1-1; D is possibly TRBD1 (6 bases). CDR1 and CDR2 from the germline V gene are SGHRS and YFSETQ. The V end was cut by 5 bases, the J end by 7 bases, with 27 bases between. CDR3 size: 17 residues. CDR3 sequence: CASRSGGGWESLDEAFF. The CDR3 coding sequence is TGCGCCAGCAGATCGGGGGGCGGCTGGGAGAGCCTTGATGAAGCTTTCTTT.

The chain couples TRBV6-2 or TRBV6-3 to TRBJ1-1; 7 nucleotides line up with TRBD1. Germline trimming cut 5 bases from V and 4 bases from J; bases unmatched to any gene: 4. CDR3 length: 13 amino acids. Germline CDR1 is MNHEY and CDR2 is SVGEGT. As DNA, the CDR3 is TGTGCCAGCAGTAAACAGGGGCCCACTGAAGCTTTCTTT. Residues: CASSKQGPTEAFF.

This clonotype showed up just a few times. The chain is built from TRBV7-8 and TRBJ2-3; D is possibly TRBD2 (6 bases). The CDR3 extends over 19 amino acids. CDR1 is SGHVS, CDR2 FQNEAQ, per germline. V was shortened by 3 bases and J by 3 bases, with 25 bases between the two germline ends. CDR3 amino acids: CASSFTVWLASGGTDTQYF. CDR3 DNA sequence: TGTGCCAGCAGCTTCACGGTCTGGCTAGCCTCAGGAGGGACAGATACGCAGTATTTT.

This clonotype occurred many times. The J gene is TRBJ1-1, the V gene TRBV12-3 or TRBV12-4; no definite D call. With 5 bases removed from V and 0 bases from J, the gap between germline ends came to 13 bases. The CDR3 consists of 15 residues. The CDR3 loop reads CASSPPGRMNTEAFF. Written as DNA, the CDR3 is TGTGCCAGCAGTCCCCCGGGGAGGATGAACACTGAAGCTTTCTTT.

This clonotype occurred a few times. The V call is TRBV28, the J call TRBJ1-6; 10 bases map to TRBD1. Germline CDR1 reads MDHEN; CDR2 reads SYDVKM. V lost 2 bases to trimming and J lost 3 bases; unmatched junction nucleotides: 10. This CDR3 is 19 amino acids long. The CDR3 region is CASSLDRGPRAYYNSPLHF. The CDR3 region has the DNA TGTGCCAGCAGTTTAGACAGGGGGCCTCGGGCATACTATAATTCACCCCTCCACTTT.

The genes are TRBV7-6 and TRBJ2-4; TRBD1 aligns across 8 bases. Losses at the gene ends were 2 bases for V and 7 bases for J; bases not matched to a gene: 10. The CDR3 length is 16 residues. The germline V gene has CDR1 SGHVS and CDR2 FNYEAQ. The CDR3 sequence: CASSLRLRQGANIQYF. CDR3 bases: TGTGCCAGCAGCTTAAGACTCCGGCAGGGGGCGAACATTCAGTACTTC.

This chain links TRBV29-1 with TRBJ1-2; TRBD1 is a possible D gene (6 bases). V shed 4 bases and J shed 6 bases, with 9 bases lying between them. This CDR3 contains 11 residues. The germline V gene has CDR1 SQVTM and CDR2 ANQGSEA. The CDR3 nucleotides read TGCAGCGTTGCCCGGGACAATGGCTACACCTTC. This encodes CSVARDNGYTF.

This clonotype was detected only a few times. J is TRBJ2-1 and V is TRBV10-2; D possibly corresponds to TRBD2 (6 bases). CDR1 is WSHSY and CDR2 is SAAADI in the germline V gene. CDR3 length: 15 residues. Trimming took off 6 bases at V and 4 bases at J, with 16 bases between the two ends. CDR3 region: CASRPPSDFYNEQFF. The DNA of the CDR3 is TGCGCCAGCAGGCCTCCTAGCGATTTTTACAATGAGCAGTTCTTC.